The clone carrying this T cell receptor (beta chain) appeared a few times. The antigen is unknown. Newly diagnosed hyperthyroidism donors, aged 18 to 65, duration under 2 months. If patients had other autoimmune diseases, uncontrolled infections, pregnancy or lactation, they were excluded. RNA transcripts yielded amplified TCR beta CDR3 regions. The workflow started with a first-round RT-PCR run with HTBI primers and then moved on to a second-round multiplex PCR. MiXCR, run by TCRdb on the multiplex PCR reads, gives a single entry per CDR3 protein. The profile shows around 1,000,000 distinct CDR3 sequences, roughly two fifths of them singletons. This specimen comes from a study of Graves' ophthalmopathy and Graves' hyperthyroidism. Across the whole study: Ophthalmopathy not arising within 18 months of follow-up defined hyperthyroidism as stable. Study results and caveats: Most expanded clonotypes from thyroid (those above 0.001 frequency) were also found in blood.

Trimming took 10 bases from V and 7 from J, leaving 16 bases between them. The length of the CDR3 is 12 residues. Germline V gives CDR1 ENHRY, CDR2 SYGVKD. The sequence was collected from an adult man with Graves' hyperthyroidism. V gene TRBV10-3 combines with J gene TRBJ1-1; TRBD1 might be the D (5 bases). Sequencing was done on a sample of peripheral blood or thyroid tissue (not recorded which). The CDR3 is CASWRGVGEAFF. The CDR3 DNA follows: TGTGCCAGCTGGAGGGGAGTGGGTGAAGCTTTCTTT.